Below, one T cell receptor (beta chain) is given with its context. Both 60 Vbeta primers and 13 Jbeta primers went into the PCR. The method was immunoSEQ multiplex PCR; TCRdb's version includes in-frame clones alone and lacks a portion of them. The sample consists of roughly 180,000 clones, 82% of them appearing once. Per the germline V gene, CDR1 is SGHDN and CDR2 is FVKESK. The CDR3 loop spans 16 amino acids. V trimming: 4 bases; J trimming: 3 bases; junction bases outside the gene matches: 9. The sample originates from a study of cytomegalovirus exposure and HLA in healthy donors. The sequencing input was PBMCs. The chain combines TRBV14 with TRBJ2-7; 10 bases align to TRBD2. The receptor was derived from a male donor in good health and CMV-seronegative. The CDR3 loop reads CASSLNTGLASYEQYF. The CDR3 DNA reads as TGTGCCAGCAGCCTCAATACGGGACTAGCGAGCTACGAGCAGTACTTC.